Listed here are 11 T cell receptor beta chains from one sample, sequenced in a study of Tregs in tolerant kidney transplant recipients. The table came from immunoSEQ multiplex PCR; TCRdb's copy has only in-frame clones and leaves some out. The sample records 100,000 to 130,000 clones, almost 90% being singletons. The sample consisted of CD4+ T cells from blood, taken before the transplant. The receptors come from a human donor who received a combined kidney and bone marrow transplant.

The CDR3: CASSPRGSENEKLFF. Here the CDR3 DNA reads TGTGCCAGCAGCCCCCGCGGGAGTGAGAATGAAAAACTGTTTTTT. The V and J genes are TRBV7-2 and TRBJ1-4; no clear D. The length of the CDR3 is 15 residues. Germline CDR1 SGHTA, CDR2 FQGNSA. The V gene lost 5 bases and the J gene lost 5 bases, with 15 bases spanning the gap.

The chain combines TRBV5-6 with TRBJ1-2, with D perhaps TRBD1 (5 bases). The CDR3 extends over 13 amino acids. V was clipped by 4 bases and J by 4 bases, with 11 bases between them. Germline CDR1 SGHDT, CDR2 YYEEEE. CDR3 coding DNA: TGTGCCAGCAGCCGACAGCCCGCCTATGGCTACACCTTC. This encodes CASSRQPAYGYTF.

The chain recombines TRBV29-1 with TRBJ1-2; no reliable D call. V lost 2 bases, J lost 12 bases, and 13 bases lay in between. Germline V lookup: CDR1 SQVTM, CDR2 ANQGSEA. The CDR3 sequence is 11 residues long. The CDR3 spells CSVETVAGNTF. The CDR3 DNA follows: TGCAGCGTTGAAACAGTTGCGGGTAACACCTTC.

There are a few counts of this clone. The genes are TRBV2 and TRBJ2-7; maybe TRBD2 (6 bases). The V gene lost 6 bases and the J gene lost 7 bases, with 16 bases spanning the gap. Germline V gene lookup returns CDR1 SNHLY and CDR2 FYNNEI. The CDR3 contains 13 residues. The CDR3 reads CASSPWAGGEQYF. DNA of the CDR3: TGTGCCAGCAGCCCATGGGCAGGAGGGGAGCAGTACTTC.

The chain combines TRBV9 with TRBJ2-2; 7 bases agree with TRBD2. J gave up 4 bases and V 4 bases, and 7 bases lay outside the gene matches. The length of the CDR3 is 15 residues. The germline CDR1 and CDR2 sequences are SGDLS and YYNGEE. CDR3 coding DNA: TGTGCCAGCAGCCCCCGACTAGCTGGCACCGGGGAGCTGTTTTTT. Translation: CASSPRLAGTGELFF.

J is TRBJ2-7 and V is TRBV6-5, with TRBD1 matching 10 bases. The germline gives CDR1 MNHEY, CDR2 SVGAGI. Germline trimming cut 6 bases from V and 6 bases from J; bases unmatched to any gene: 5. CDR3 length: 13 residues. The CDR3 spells CASSRQGAGEQYF. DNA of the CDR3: TGTGCCAGCAGCAGACAGGGGGCGGGCGAGCAGTACTTC.

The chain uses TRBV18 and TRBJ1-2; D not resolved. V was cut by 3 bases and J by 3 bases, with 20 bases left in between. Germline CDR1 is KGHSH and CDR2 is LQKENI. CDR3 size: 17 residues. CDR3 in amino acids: CASSPNSPQLSDYGYTF. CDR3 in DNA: TGTGCCAGCTCACCCAACTCCCCCCAACTTTCTGACTATGGCTACACCTTC.

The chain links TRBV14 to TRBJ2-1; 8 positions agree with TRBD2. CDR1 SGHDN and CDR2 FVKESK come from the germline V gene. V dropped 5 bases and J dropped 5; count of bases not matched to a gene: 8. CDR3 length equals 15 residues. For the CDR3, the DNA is TGTGCCAGCAGCGCTGGGACTAGGCTAAACAATGAGCAGTTCTTC. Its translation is CASSAGTRLNNEQFF.

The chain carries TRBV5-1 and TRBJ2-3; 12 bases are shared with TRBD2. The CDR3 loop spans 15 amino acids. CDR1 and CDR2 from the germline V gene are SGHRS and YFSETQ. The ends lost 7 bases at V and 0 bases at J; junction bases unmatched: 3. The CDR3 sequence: CASAGLAGSTDTQYF. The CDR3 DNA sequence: TGCGCCAGCGCAGGACTAGCGGGGAGCACAGATACGCAGTATTTT.

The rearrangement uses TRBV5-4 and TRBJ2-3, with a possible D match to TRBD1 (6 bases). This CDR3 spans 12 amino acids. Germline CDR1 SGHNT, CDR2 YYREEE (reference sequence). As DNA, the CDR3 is TGTGTTTCCCGGGACATTGAAGATACGCAGTATTTT. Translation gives CVSRDIEDTQYF.

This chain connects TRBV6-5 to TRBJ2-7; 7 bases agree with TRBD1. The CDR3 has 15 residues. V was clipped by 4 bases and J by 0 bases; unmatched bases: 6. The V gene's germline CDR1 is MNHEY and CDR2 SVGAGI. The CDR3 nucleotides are TGTGCCAGCAGTTCCCCGGGACAGAGCTCCTACGAGCAGTACTTC. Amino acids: CASSSPGQSSYEQYF.